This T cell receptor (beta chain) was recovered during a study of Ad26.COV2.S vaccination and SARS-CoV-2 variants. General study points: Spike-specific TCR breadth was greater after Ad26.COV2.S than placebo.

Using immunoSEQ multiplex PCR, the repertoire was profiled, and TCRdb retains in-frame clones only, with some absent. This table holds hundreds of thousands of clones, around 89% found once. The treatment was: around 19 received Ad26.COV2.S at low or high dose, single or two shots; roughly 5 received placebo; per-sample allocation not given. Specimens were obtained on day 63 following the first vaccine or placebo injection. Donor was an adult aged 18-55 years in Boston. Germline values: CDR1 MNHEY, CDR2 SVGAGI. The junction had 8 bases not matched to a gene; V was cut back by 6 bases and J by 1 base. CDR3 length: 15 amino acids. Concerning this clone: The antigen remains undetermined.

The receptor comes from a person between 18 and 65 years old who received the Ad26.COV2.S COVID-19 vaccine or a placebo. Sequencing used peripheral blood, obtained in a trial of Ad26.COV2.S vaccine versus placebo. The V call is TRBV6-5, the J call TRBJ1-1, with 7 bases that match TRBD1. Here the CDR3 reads CASSSNPGGNTEAFF. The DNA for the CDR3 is TGTGCCAGCAGCTCTAACCCAGGGGGGAACACTGAAGCTTTCTTT.